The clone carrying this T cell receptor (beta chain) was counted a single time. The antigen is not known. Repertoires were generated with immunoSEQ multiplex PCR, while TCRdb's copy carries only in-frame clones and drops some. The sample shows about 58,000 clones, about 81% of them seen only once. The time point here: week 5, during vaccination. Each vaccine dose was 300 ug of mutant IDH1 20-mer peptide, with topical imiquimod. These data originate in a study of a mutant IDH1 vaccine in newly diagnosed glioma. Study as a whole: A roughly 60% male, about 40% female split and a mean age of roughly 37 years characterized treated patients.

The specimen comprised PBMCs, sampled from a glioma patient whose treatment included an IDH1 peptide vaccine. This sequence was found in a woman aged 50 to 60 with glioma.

The CDR3 nucleotides are TGTGCCAGCAGCTTAAACGACCAGTCCGAGCAGTACTTC. This encodes CASSLNDQSEQYF. V gene TRBV7-3 combines with J gene TRBJ2-7; D remains unclear. The germline V and J ends were trimmed by 1 base and 6 bases, with 10 bases remaining between them. The CDR3 has 13 amino acids. Germline V gives CDR1 SGHTA, CDR2 FQGTGA.